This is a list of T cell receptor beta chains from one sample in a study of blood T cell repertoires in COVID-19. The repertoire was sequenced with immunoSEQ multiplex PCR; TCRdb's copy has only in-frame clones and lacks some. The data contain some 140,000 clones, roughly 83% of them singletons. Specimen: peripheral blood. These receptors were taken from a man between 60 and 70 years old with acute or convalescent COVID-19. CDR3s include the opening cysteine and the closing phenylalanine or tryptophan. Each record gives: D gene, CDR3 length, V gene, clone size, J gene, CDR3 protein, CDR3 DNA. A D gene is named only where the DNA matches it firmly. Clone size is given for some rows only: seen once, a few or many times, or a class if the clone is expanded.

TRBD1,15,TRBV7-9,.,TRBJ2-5,CASSLRGQGQETQYF,TGTGCCAGCAGCTTAAGGGGACAGGGTCAAGAGACCCAGTACTTC
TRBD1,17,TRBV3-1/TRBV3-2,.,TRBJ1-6,CASSLYEGQGHNSPLHF,TGTGCCAGCAGCCTGTATGAAGGACAGGGGCATAATTCACCCCTCCACTTT
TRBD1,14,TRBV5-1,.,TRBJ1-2,CASSLGQGGYGYTF,TGCGCCAGCAGCTTGGGGCAGGGGGGCTATGGCTACACCTTC
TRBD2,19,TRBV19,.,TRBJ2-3,CASIQRGGTSGRKTDTQYF,TGTGCCAGTATCCAAAGAGGGGGGACTAGTGGGCGGAAGACAGATACGCAGTATTTT
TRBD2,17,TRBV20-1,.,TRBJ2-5,CSASTGLEGPVGETQYF,TGCAGTGCTAGTACGGGACTAGAGGGCCCTGTGGGGGAGACCCAGTACTTC
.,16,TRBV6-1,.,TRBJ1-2,CASSEAWGTGGFAYTF,TGTGCCAGCAGTGAAGCTTGGGGGACCGGGGGATTCGCCTACACCTTC
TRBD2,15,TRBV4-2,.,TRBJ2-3,CASSSAGGPLSTQYF,TGTGCCAGCAGCTCAGCGGGGGGGCCGTTGAGTACGCAGTATTTT
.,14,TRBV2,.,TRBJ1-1,CASSVTRGVSEAFF,TGTGCCAGCAGTGTTACAAGGGGCGTCAGTGAAGCTTTCTTT
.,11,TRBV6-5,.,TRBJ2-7,CASSDSYEQYF,TGTGCCAGCAGCGACAGCTACGAGCAGTACTTC
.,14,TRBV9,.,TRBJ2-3,CASSELLGTDTQYF,TGTGCCAGCAGCGAGCTTTTAGGCACAGATACGCAGTATTTT
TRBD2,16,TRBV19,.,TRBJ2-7,CASSPGLAGGQYEQYF,TGTGCCAGTAGTCCCGGACTAGCGGGGGGGCAATACGAGCAGTACTTC
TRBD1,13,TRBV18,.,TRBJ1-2,CASSPSGGYGYTF,TGTGCCAGCTCACCGTCAGGGGGTTATGGCTACACCTTC
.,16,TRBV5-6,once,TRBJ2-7,CASSFAGTRRGYEQYF,TGTGCCAGCAGCTTTGCCGGGACACGACGCGGATACGAGCAGTACTTC
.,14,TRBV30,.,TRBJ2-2,CAWSVQGAGGELFF,TGTGCCTGGAGTGTACAAGGGGCTGGCGGGGAGCTGTTTTTT
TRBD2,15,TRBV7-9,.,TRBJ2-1,CASSSAGTSVNEQFF,TGTGCCAGCAGCTCCGCCGGGACTAGCGTCAATGAGCAGTTCTTC
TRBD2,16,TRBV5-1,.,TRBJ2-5,CASSLDPAGGRETQYF,TGCGCCAGCAGCTTGGATCCCGCGGGGGGGCGTGAGACCCAGTACTTC
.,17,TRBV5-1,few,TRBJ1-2,CASSLVLSGDVGYGYTF,TGCGCCAGCAGCTTGGTGTTGTCAGGGGATGTCGGCTATGGCTACACCTTC
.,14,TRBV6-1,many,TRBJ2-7,CASSDATGEGEQYF,TGTGCCAGCAGTGACGCCACGGGAGAAGGCGAGCAGTACTTC
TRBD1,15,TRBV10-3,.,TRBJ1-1,CAISERTGGTSEAFF,TGTGCCATCAGTGAGCGGACAGGGGGCACGTCTGAAGCTTTCTTT
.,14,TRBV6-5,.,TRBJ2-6,CATSRGEGANVLTF,TGTGCGACCTCCCGCGGGGAAGGGGCCAACGTCCTGACTTTC
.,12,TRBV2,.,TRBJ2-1,CASSDQRGEQFF,TGTGCCAGCAGTGACCAGCGAGGTGAGCAGTTCTTC
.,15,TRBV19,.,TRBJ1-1,CASSPLPGGNTEAFF,TGTGCCAGTAGTCCCCTCCCGGGAGGGAACACTGAAGCTTTCTTT
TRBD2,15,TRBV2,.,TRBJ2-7,CASSKVSGGPYEQYF,TGTGCCAGCAGTAAGGTTAGCGGGGGCCCCTACGAGCAGTACTTC
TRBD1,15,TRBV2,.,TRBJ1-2,CASSPATGYVGGYTF,TGTGCCAGCAGTCCAGCGACAGGGTATGTCGGAGGCTACACCTTC
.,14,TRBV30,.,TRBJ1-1,CAWSPSKQNTEAFF,TGTGCCTGGAGTCCATCCAAACAGAACACTGAAGCTTTCTTT
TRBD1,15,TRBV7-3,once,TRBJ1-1,CASSSTEAGGTEAFF,TGTGCCAGCAGCTCGACAGAGGCAGGGGGCACTGAAGCTTTCTTT
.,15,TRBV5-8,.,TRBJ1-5,CASSLDIVSNQPQHF,TGTGCCAGCAGCTTGGATATAGTTAGCAATCAGCCCCAGCATTTT
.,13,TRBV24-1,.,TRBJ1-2,CATSVSAYYGYTF,TGTGCCACCAGTGTTTCAGCGTACTATGGCTACACCTTC
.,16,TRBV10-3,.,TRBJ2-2,CAISESLSGSTGELFF,TGTGCCATCAGTGAGTCCCTCTCGGGGAGCACCGGGGAGCTGTTTTTT
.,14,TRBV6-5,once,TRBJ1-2,CATEKERVDYGYTF,TGTGCCACCGAAAAGGAGAGGGTCGACTATGGCTACACCTTC
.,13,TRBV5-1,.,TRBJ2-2,CASSPAGTGELFF,TGCGCCAGCAGCCCCGCGGGGACCGGGGAGCTGTTTTTT
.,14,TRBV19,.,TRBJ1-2,CASRIPGANYGYTF,TGTGCCAGTAGGATCCCGGGGGCTAACTATGGCTACACCTTC
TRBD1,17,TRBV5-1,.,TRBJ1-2,CASSDGTANFGLYGYTF,TGCGCCAGCAGCGACGGGACAGCAAACTTTGGGCTCTATGGCTACACCTTC
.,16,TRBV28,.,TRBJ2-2,CASSSPGAAARGELFF,TGTGCCAGCAGTTCCCCGGGAGCGGCAGCCCGTGGGGAGCTGTTTTTT
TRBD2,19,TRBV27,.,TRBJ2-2,CASSLVGKSSGREPGELFF,TGTGCCAGCAGTTTAGTAGGGAAGTCTAGCGGGAGGGAGCCCGGGGAGCTGTTTTTT
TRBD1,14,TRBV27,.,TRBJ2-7,CASSTTGIGNEQYF,TGTGCCAGCAGTACGACAGGGATCGGTAACGAGCAGTACTTC
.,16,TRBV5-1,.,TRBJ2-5,CASSLGLGGPQETQYF,TGCGCCAGCAGCTTGGGTCTGGGGGGGCCCCAAGAGACCCAGTACTTC